The sequence of this TCR beta chain was determined in a study of OX40 agonist ivuxolimab in advanced cancers. The wider study: Ivuxolimab, which is an agonistic anti-OX40 (CD134) antibody, was administered to the patients. Head and neck, renal cell, melanoma or hepatocellular carcinoma were the cancers that dose-escalation patients had. Findings and caveats of the study: On average, a greater number of expanded clones characterised CD8+ T cells relative to CD4+. No determination was made of the antigen specificity of the expanded peripheral T cells.

Trimming stripped 4 bases from V and 1 base from J, with 25 bases between. CDR3 length equals 19 residues. Germline-derived CDR1 and CDR2 are LNHDA and SQIVND (reference sequence). Turning to this clone: What it recognizes is unknown.

Sequencing was performed with immunoSEQ multiplex PCR; in TCRdb, only in-frame clones are kept and a portion is missing. The data contain 65,000 to 70,000 clones, roughly 80% of them singletons. Sequences were derived from CD4+ or CD8+ T cells sorted from blood, sampled in a trial of the OX40 agonist ivuxolimab. The rearrangement joins TRBV19 to TRBJ1-1; possibly TRBD1 for D (5 bases). The clonotype was recovered from an adult with an advanced solid tumor such as melanoma, head and neck, liver or kidney cancer. The CDR3 sequence is CASSTNLRDPGRGNTEAFF. The CDR3 DNA reads TGTGCCAGTAGTACAAACCTCCGGGACCCCGGCCGTGGGAACACTGAAGCTTTCTTT.